The 21 T cell receptor beta chains presented below share a single source sample, sequenced in a study of T cells after yellow fever vaccination. TCRdb fed the 5' RACE reads into MiXCR, producing one record per CDR3 protein. This table has over 250,000 distinct CDR3 sequences, over 3.5% appearing once. Sequencing used PBMCs, obtained 5 days after the yellow fever booster vaccination. All receptors come from a man aged 18 to 35 who received the YFV17D yellow fever vaccine.

The V gene is TRBV7-2, the J gene TRBJ2-5; either TRBD1 or TRBD2 may fit D (5 bases each). The CDR3 contains 14 residues. Germline V gene lookup returns CDR1 SGHTA and CDR2 FQGNSA. Trimming shortened V by 6 bases and J by 1 base, and 12 bases separated the two germline ends. The CDR3 DNA sequence: TGTGCCAGCAGTTCCCGGGGCCTCCAAGAGACCCAGTACTTC. It is translated as CASSSRGLQETQYF.

CDR3 residues: CASSEKRSSYEQYV. As DNA, the CDR3 is TGTGCCAGCAGCGAGAAGAGGTCTTCGTACGAGCAGTACGTC. The rearrangement joins TRBV7-9 to TRBJ2-7, with D uncertain. Per the germline V gene, CDR1 is SEHNR and CDR2 is FQNEAQ (reference sequence). The CDR3 has 14 amino acids. Trimming cost V 5 bases and J 4 bases, with 15 bases left between them.

The chain carries TRBV7-3 and TRBJ2-5; TRBD2 matches at 13 bases. CDR1 is SGHTA and CDR2 is FQGTGA in the germline V gene. CDR3 length: 14 residues. V dropped 4 bases and J dropped 10; count of bases not matched to a gene: 6. The CDR3 protein is CASSSRTSGGIQYF. CDR3 sequence (DNA): TGTGCCAGCAGCTCTCGGACTAGCGGGGGTATCCAGTACTTC.

This clonotype was found a few times. The chain recombines TRBV10-3 with TRBJ2-7; no reliable D call. V lost 0 bases, J lost 7 bases, and 13 bases lay in between. This CDR3 comprises 14 residues. Germline V gene data show CDR1 as ENHRY and CDR2 as SYGVKD. The CDR3 sequence: CAISESCVPDEQYV. CDR3 bases: TGTGCCATCAGTGAGTCCTGCGTGCCGGATGAGCAGTACGTC.

The J gene is TRBJ2-4, the V gene TRBV21-1; no DNA check was done on the table's D call, TRBD1. TRBV21-1 is listed as a pseudogene. The CDR3 has 17 residues. The CDR3 reads CASSKQQGRGAKNIQYF. Written as DNA, the CDR3 is TGTGCCAGCAGCAAACAACAGGGGAGGGGAGCCAAAAACATTCAGTACTTC.

This clonotype was seen only a few times. This chain joins TRBV19 and TRBJ2-7; no clear D gene. CDR3 length equals 14 residues. The ends were cut back, 5 bases at V and 2 bases at J, with 13 bases in the middle. Germline CDR1 is LNHDA and CDR2 is SQIVND (reference sequence). In nucleotides, the CDR3 is TGTGCCAGTAGTCCGGCCAGGAACCCCTACGAGCAGTACTTC. Its translation is CASSPARNPYEQYF.

V is TRBV7-6 and J is TRBJ1-3, with no clear D. Germline V gene lookup returns CDR1 SGHVS and CDR2 FNYEAQ. The CDR3 runs to 13 residues. V dropped 4 bases and J dropped 4 bases, with 8 bases sitting between them. In DNA form, the CDR3 reads TGTGCCAGCAGCTCCCTACAGGGAAACACCATATATTTT. It specifies CASSSLQGNTIYF.

CDR3 coding DNA: TGCAGTGCTAGAGATAGTGGACACGCCATCTCCTACGAGCAGTACGTC. Translated: CSARDSGHAISYEQYV. This sequence joins TRBV20-1 and TRBJ2-7, with D maybe TRBD1 (5 bases). This CDR3 has 16 residues. Looked up from germline, CDR1 is DFQATT and CDR2 is SNEGSKA (reference sequence). V gave up 0 bases and J gave up 0 bases, with 15 bases separating them.

The chain links TRBV5-6 to TRBJ2-7; either TRBD1 or TRBD2 may fit D (5 bases each). CDR3 length: 15 amino acids. The V end lost 1 base, the J end lost 4 bases, and 15 bases lay between the germline ends. CDR1 and CDR2 from the germline V gene are SGHDT and YYEEEE. CDR3 residues: CASSLLGALKYEQYF. CDR3 sequence (DNA): TGTGCCAGCAGCTTGCTCGGGGCCCTCAAATACGAGCAGTACTTC.

This clonotype was observed a handful of times. The J gene is TRBJ1-3, the V gene TRBV12-3 or TRBV12-4; D is unclear. The CDR3 consists of 12 residues. V lost 10 bases and J lost 4, with 11 bases in between. CDR3 in DNA: TGTGCCACCAGGACGGCCGGAAACACCATATATTTT. It encodes CATRTAGNTIYF.

This sequence joins TRBV9 and TRBJ2-3; 9 positions match TRBD2. The CDR3 contains 15 residues. V shed 6 bases and J 1 base; nucleotides not matched to a gene: 6. Germline lookup yields CDR1 SGDLS and CDR2 YYNGEE. DNA for the CDR3: TGTGCCAGCAACCTAGCGGGGCAAGGCACAGATACGCAGTATTTT. It encodes CASNLAGQGTDTQYF.

The genes are TRBV2 and TRBJ2-7; 7 bases are a match to TRBD1. Germline V gene lookup returns CDR1 SNHLY and CDR2 FYNNEI. V gave up 1 base and J gave up 6 bases; unmatched junction bases: 12. This CDR3 has 16 residues. The DNA of the CDR3 is TGTGCCAGCAGTGAAGGTGCAGACAGGGTATCTTCCGAGCAGTACTTC. It is translated as CASSEGADRVSSEQYF.

This chain connects TRBV4-1 to TRBJ1-5; D unclear. The germline V gene has CDR1 MGHRA and CDR2 YSYEKL. The V end lost 5 bases, the J end lost 6 bases, and 11 bases lay between the germline ends. CDR3 length: 13 residues. The CDR3 loop reads CASSLRASQPQHF. The CDR3 nucleotides read TGCGCCAGCAGCTTGCGGGCTTCTCAGCCCCAGCATTTT.

This clonotype was seen a few times. The chain has TRBV11-2 and TRBJ2-1; a possible D gene is TRBD1 (5 bases). Trimming stripped 1 base from V and 8 bases from J, with 12 bases between. The CDR3 runs 14 residues. In germline, CDR1 is SGHAT, CDR2 FQNNGV. The CDR3 spells CASSLGTPRDEQFF. CDR3 bases: TGTGCCAGCAGCTTAGGGACACCCAGGGATGAGCAGTTCTTC.

At least ten counts were recorded for this clonotype. The chain recombines TRBV28 with TRBJ1-5; a weak D match, TRBD1 (6 bases). V was pared by 7 bases and J by 3 bases, with 13 bases between. Germline CDR1 reads MDHEN; CDR2 reads SYDVKM. This CDR3 comprises 14 residues. CDR3 nucleotides: TGTGCCAGCACCGGGGGGCTGGACAATCAGCCCCAGCATTTT. It codes for CASTGGLDNQPQHF.

This clonotype was detected only a few times. The gene calls are TRBV7-9 and TRBJ2-7; 9 bases line up with TRBD1. The CDR3 is made up of 16 amino acids. Trimming at V came to 4 bases and at J to 3 bases, leaving 10 bases not matched to a gene. Germline values: CDR1 SEHNR, CDR2 FQNEAQ (reference sequence). The CDR3 nucleotides read TGTGCCAGCAGCTCATCAATCCGGGACAGGGTCTACGAGCAGTACTTC. It encodes CASSSSIRDRVYEQYF.

The V gene is TRBV20-1, the J gene TRBJ2-1; 9 bases are shared with TRBD2. This CDR3 is 14 amino acids long. V was clipped by 2 bases and J by 9 bases; unmatched bases: 8. Germline CDR1 reads DFQATT; CDR2 reads SNEGSKA (reference sequence). DNA of the CDR3: TGCAGTGCTAGACCTCAGCGGGGGGTCACTGAGCAGTTCTTC. Translating gives CSARPQRGVTEQFF.

This clonotype was counted a few times. This chain links TRBV27 with TRBJ1-1; 7 nucleotides align to TRBD1. CDR1 and CDR2 from the germline V gene are MNHEY and SMNVEV (reference sequence). After removal of 8 bases from V and 4 bases from J, the junction contained 4 bases not matched to a gene. The CDR3 covers 12 residues. CDR3 region: CASFNRGTEAFF. CDR3 bases: TGTGCCAGCTTCAACAGGGGCACTGAAGCTTTCTTT.

This clonotype was counted ten times or more. The V and J genes are TRBV10-2 and TRBJ1-6; 7 bases fit TRBD1. Germline V gene sequence: CDR1 WSHSY, CDR2 SAAADI. Trimming removed 3 bases from V and 10 bases from J; junction bases left unmatched: 12. This CDR3 is built from 16 residues. DNA of the CDR3: TGCGCCAGCAGTGACCGCTTTACAGGGGAGTTATCACCCCTCCACTTT. Residues: CASSDRFTGELSPLHF.

The chain carries TRBV7-2 and TRBJ2-3; D could derive from TRBD1 or TRBD2 (5 bases each). This CDR3 comprises 16 residues. Germline V gene data show CDR1 as SGHTA and CDR2 as FQGNSA. V was cut by 5 bases and J by 6 bases, with 21 bases left in between. Here the CDR3 DNA reads TGTGCCAGCAGCCCCGCGGCGGCAGGGAGTTCCGATACGCAGTATTTT. Protein: CASSPAAAGSSDTQYF.

This clonotype was counted many times. J is TRBJ2-7 and V is TRBV5-5; D call uncertain. CDR1 is SGHKS, CDR2 YYEKEE, per germline (reference sequence). CDR3 length equals 12 residues. V lost 6 bases to trimming and J lost 6 bases, with 13 bases between them. CDR3: CASTIGRGEQYF. Here the CDR3 DNA reads TGTGCCAGCACCATCGGACGAGGCGAGCAGTACTTC.